A single count supports the clone carrying this T cell receptor (beta chain). The record originates from a study of blood T cell repertoires in COVID-19. Germline V gene lookup returns CDR1 SGHVS and CDR2 FQNEAQ. This CDR3 region has 14 residues. V shed 1 base and J shed 3 bases, with 10 bases lying between them. Measured with immunoSEQ multiplex PCR; TCRdb has only the in-frame clones, and not every one. The sample includes under 95,000 clones, around 90% of them seen just once. This TCR derives from a woman between 50 and 59 years old with acute or convalescent COVID-19. Specimen: peripheral blood. V gene TRBV7-8 combines with J gene TRBJ2-7, with D tentatively TRBD1 (5 bases). Here the CDR3 reads CASSLGYQGYEQYF. Written as DNA, the CDR3 is TGTGCCAGCAGCTTAGGGTACCAGGGCTACGAGCAGTACTTC.